The next 17 T cell receptor beta chains were all read from a single sample in a study of OX40 agonist ivuxolimab in advanced cancers. The assay was immunoSEQ multiplex PCR, and TCRdb's table has in-frame clones only and misses some. The sample includes 65,000 to 90,000 clones, around nine tenths of them seen just once. Sequenced material: CD4+ or CD8+ T cells sorted from blood, taken in a trial of the OX40 agonist ivuxolimab. The receptors were sampled from an adult with an advanced solid tumor such as melanoma, head and neck, liver or kidney cancer.

The chain links TRBV19 to TRBJ2-7; possibly TRBD1 for D (6 bases). V lost 2 bases and J lost 4, with 15 bases in between. Germline V CDR1 and CDR2: LNHDA, SQIVND (reference sequence). The CDR3 covers 15 residues. The CDR3 coding sequence is TGTGCCAGTAGTATAAGGGCAGGGGAGACGTACGAGCAGTACTTC. Protein product: CASSIRAGETYEQYF.

The rearrangement links TRBV9 to TRBJ2-7; 8 positions match TRBD2. With 0 bases clipped from V and 3 bases from J, the junction kept 8 bases outside the gene matches. Germline loops: CDR1 SGDLS, CDR2 YYNGEE. The CDR3 is 16 amino acids. DNA for the CDR3: TGTGCCAGCAGCGTAGGGGGCGGGGGGCCCCTCTACGAGCAGTACTTC. It codes for CASSVGGGGPLYEQYF.

This chain uses TRBV5-1 with TRBJ2-7; tentatively, D is TRBD1 (7 bases). The germline gives CDR1 SGHRS, CDR2 YFSETQ. The CDR3 totals 15 residues. V dropped 0 bases and J dropped 4 bases, with 14 bases sitting between them. CDR3: CASSLESGGWYEQYF. The CDR3 DNA is TGCGCCAGCAGCTTGGAGTCAGGGGGGTGGTACGAGCAGTACTTC. Complete variable domain (other parts from reference TRBV5-1 and TRBJ2-7): KAGVTQTPRYLIKTRGQQVTLSCSPISGHRSVSWYQQTPGQGLQFLFEYFSETQRNKGNFPGRFSGRQFSNSRSEMNVSTLELGDSALYLCASSLESGGWYEQYFGPGTRLTVT.

The chain employs TRBV12-5 and TRBJ2-2, with D tentatively TRBD2 (5 bases). The germline CDR1 and CDR2 sequences are LGHNT and FRNRAP. The CDR3 consists of 13 residues. Trimming took 5 bases from V and 7 from J, leaving 11 bases between them. The CDR3 reads CASGPPGIGELFF. For the CDR3, the DNA is TGTGCTAGTGGTCCCCCCGGGATCGGGGAGCTGTTTTTT.

The rearrangement uses TRBV7-7 and TRBJ2-5; 11 positions match TRBD1. Per germline, CDR1 SSHAT and CDR2 FNYEAQ (reference sequence). CDR3 size: 16 residues. V shed 1 base and J 5 bases; nucleotides not matched to a gene: 6. CDR3 DNA sequence: TGTGCCAGCAGCTTAGAGGCGGACAGGGGGCGTGAGACCCAGTACTTC. Translating gives CASSLEADRGRETQYF.

This clone is a singleton in its sample. The chain recombines TRBV4-3 with TRBJ2-3; TRBD2 matches at 8 bases. Germline V CDR1 and CDR2: LGHNA, YSLEER. V lost 1 base and J lost 5; bases outside the gene matches: 5. The CDR3 covers 15 residues. The CDR3, as DNA: TGCGCCAGCAGCCAAGGAAGCGGGGGCTTAGATACGCAGTATTTT. Protein: CASSQGSGGLDTQYF.

The V call is TRBV7-6, the J call TRBJ1-2; a weak D match, TRBD1 (5 bases). CDR3 length: 12 amino acids. Trimming removed 5 bases at V and 8 bases at J, with 12 bases between. Germline V gene lookup returns CDR1 SGHVS and CDR2 FNYEAQ. The CDR3 here is CASSPSGRGYTF. CDR3 in DNA: TGTGCCAGCAGCCCGTCAGGGCGCGGCTACACCTTC.

The chain joins TRBV4-1 to TRBJ2-7; tentatively, D is TRBD2 (5 bases). Trimming stripped 4 bases from V and 0 bases from J, with 7 bases between. The CDR3 spans 13 residues. The germline gives CDR1 MGHRA, CDR2 YSYEKL. The CDR3 coding sequence is TGCGCCAGCAGCCCCCGGGACTCCTACGAGCAGTACTTC. It encodes CASSPRDSYEQYF.

V usage is TRBV9 and J usage is TRBJ2-7; D unclear. The CDR3 is made up of 16 amino acids. Trimming took off 0 bases at V and 1 base at J, with 14 bases between the two ends. Germline CDR1 SGDLS, CDR2 YYNGEE. CDR3 protein: CASSVGIPSLSYEQYF. The CDR3 DNA reads as TGTGCCAGCAGCGTAGGTATTCCTTCACTTTCCTACGAGCAGTACTTC.

This clone has just one count. The V call is TRBV25-1, the J call TRBJ2-7, with D perhaps matching TRBD2 (7 bases). There are 13 residues in the CDR3. From germline, CDR1 is MGHDK and CDR2 SYGVNS. V was shortened by 3 bases and J by 4 bases, with 10 bases between the two germline ends. CDR3 sequence reads: CASSEGGPYEQYF. For the CDR3, the DNA is TGTGCCAGCAGTGAGGGGGGGCCGTACGAGCAGTACTTC.

V is TRBV27 and J is TRBJ1-2; perhaps TRBD1 as D (6 bases). There are 12 residues in the CDR3. V was trimmed by 6 bases and J by 7 bases, leaving 12 bases between them. Per the germline V gene, CDR1 is MNHEY and CDR2 is SMNVEV (reference sequence). The CDR3 spells CASSGQLGGYTF. The CDR3 DNA reads as TGTGCCAGCAGCGGACAGCTGGGTGGCTACACCTTC.

The CDR3 bases are TGTGCCAGCAGCTTTTTAGTAACCAGAACTCTTCACTATGGCTACACCTTC. As protein: CASSFLVTRTLHYGYTF. The rearrangement uses TRBV5-5 and TRBJ1-2; no reliable D call. Trimming shortened V by 2 bases and J by 3 bases, and 20 bases separated the two germline ends. Germline V lookup: CDR1 SGHKS, CDR2 YYEKEE (reference sequence). The CDR3 is 17 amino acids.

The chain carries TRBV13 and TRBJ2-7, with 7 positions matching TRBD1. Trimming removed 2 bases from V and 1 base from J; junction bases left unmatched: 2. This CDR3 is built from 14 residues. Germline assignment: CDR1 PRHDT and CDR2 FYEKMQ (reference sequence). As DNA, the CDR3 is TGTGCCAGCAGCTTAAGGACAGGATCCTACGAGCAGTACTTC. This gives the protein CASSLRTGSYEQYF. The whole variable domain, remainder taken from reference TRBV13 and TRBJ2-7, is AAGVIQSPRHLIKEKRETATLKCYPIPRHDTVYWYQQGPGQDPQFLISFYEKMQSDKGSIPDRFSAQQFSDYHSELNMSSLELGDSALYFCASSLRTGSYEQYFGPGTRLTVT.

The V gene is TRBV4-1, the J gene TRBJ2-7; 7 positions match TRBD1. Germline CDR1 reads MGHRA; CDR2 reads YSYEKL. The CDR3 loop spans 15 amino acids. The ends lost 1 base at V and 4 bases at J; junction bases unmatched: 7. The CDR3 nucleotides read TGCGCCAGCAGCCAAGGAGACAGGGAAATGTACGAGCAGTACTTC. Amino acids: CASSQGDREMYEQYF.

This chain links TRBV5-6 with TRBJ1-3; D remains ambiguous. Looked up from germline, CDR1 is SGHDT and CDR2 is YYEEEE. The V end was cut by 3 bases, the J end by 5 bases, with 6 bases between. CDR3 length equals 12 residues. The CDR3 sequence: CASSSPRNTIYF. In DNA, the CDR3 is TGTGCCAGCAGCTCGCCCCGAAACACCATATATTTT.

V usage is TRBV27 and J usage is TRBJ1-5; TRBD1 is a possible D gene (6 bases). Germline V CDR1 and CDR2: MNHEY, SMNVEV (reference sequence). V gave up 2 bases and J gave up 7 bases, with 18 bases separating them. The CDR3 loop spans 16 amino acids. Here the CDR3 DNA reads TGTGCCAGCAGTTTAGGGCCCCCCGGGACATTGCAGCCCCAGCATTTT. The encoded protein is CASSLGPPGTLQPQHF.

The chain is built from TRBV6-6 and TRBJ1-2; D might be TRBD1 (5 bases). The germline CDR1 and CDR2 sequences are MNHNY and SVGAGI (reference sequence). V was clipped by 8 bases and J by 8 bases, with 18 bases between them. The CDR3 is 13 residues long. This CDR3 reads CASFLDRRGGYTF. In DNA, the CDR3 is TGTGCCAGCTTCCTTGACCGGCGGGGGGGCTACACCTTC.